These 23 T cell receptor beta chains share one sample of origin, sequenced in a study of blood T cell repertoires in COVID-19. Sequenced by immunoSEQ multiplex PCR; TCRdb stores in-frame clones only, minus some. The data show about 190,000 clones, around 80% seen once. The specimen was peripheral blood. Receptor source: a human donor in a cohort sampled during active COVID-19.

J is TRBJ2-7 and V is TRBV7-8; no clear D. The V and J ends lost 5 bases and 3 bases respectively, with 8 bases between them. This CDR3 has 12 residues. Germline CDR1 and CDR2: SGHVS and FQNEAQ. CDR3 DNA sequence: TGTGCCAGCAGCCTTGAGGACTACGAGCAGTACTTC. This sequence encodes CASSLEDYEQYF.

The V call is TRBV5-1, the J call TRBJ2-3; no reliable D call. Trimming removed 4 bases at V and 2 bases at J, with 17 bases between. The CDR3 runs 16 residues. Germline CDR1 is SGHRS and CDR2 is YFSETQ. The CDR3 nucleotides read TGCGCCAGCAGCCCTTCCCCTTCGGAGATCACAGATACGCAGTATTTT. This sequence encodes CASSPSPSEITDTQYF.

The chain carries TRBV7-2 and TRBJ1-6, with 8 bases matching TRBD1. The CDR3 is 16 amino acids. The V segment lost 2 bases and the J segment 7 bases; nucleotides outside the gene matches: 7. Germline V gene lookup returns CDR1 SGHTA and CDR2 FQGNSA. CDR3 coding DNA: TGTGCCAGCAGCTTATTTCCGACAGGGGAAAATTCACCCCTCCACTTT. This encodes CASSLFPTGENSPLHF.

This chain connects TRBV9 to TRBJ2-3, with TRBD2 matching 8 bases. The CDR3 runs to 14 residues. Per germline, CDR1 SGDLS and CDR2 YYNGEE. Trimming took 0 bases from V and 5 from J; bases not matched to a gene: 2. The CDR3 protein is CASSVGLAGDTQYF. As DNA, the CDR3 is TGTGCCAGCAGCGTAGGTCTAGCGGGAGATACGCAGTATTTT.

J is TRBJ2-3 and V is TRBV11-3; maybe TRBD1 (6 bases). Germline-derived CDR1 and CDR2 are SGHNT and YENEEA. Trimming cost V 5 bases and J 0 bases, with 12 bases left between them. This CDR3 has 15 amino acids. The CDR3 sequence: CASSLGTYSTDTQYF. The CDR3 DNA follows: TGTGCCAGCAGCCTCGGGACATACAGCACAGATACGCAGTATTTT.

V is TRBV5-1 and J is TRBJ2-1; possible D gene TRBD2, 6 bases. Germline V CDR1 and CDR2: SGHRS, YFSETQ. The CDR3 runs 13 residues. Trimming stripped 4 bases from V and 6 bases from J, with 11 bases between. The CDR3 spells CASSRPRGNEQFF. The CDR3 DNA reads TGCGCCAGCAGCCGACCGCGGGGCAATGAGCAGTTCTTC.

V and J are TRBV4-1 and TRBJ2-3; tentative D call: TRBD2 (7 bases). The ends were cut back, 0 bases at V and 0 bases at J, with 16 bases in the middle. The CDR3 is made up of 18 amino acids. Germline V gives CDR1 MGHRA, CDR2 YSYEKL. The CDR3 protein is CASSQDAPGGSSTDTQYF. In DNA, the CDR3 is TGCGCCAGCAGCCAAGATGCCCCGGGGGGCAGTAGCACAGATACGCAGTATTTT.

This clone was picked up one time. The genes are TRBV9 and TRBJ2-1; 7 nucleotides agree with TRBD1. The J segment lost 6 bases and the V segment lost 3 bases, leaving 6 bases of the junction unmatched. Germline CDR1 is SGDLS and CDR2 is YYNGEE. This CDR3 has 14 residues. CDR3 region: CASSGAGGPNEQFF. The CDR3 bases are TGTGCCAGCAGCGGAGCAGGGGGTCCCAATGAGCAGTTCTTC. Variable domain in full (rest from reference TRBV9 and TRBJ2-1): DSGVTQTPKHLITATGQRVTLRCSPRSGDLSVYWYQQSLDQGLQFLIQYYNGEERAKGNILERFSAQQFPDLHSELNLSSLELGDSALYFCASSGAGGPNEQFFGPGTRLTVL.

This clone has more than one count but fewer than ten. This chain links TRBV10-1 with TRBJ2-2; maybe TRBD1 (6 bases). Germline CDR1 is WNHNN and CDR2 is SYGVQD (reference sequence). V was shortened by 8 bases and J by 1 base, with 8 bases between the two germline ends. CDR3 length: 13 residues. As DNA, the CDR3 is TGCGCCAGCCGGACAGAGAACACCGGGGAGCTGTTTTTT. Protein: CASRTENTGELFF.

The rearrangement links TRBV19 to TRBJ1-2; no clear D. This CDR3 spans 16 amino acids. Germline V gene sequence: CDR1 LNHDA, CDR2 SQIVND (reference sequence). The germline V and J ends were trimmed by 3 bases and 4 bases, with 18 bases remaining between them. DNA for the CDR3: TGTGCCAGTAGTATTGGTCGAGACTTTACCCGCTATGGCTACACCTTC. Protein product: CASSIGRDFTRYGYTF. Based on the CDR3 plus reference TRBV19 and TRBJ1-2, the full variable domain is DGGITQSPKYLFRKEGQNVTLSCEQNLNHDAMYWYRQDPGQGLRLIYYSQIVNDFQKGDIAEGYSVSREKKESFPLTVTSAQKNPTAFYLCASSIGRDFTRYGYTFGSGTRLTVV.

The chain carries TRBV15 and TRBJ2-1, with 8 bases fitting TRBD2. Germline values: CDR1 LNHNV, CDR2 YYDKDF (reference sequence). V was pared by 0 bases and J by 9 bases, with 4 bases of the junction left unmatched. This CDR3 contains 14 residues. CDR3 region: CATSRELSGSEQFF. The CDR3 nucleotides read TGTGCCACCAGCAGAGAACTAAGCGGGAGTGAGCAGTTCTTC.

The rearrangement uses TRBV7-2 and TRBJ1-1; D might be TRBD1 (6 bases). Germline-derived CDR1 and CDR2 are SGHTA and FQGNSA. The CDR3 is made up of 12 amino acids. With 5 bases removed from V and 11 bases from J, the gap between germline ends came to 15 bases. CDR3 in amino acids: CASSRQDTAAFF. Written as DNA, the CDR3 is TGTGCCAGCAGCAGACAGGACACGGCCGCTTTCTTT.

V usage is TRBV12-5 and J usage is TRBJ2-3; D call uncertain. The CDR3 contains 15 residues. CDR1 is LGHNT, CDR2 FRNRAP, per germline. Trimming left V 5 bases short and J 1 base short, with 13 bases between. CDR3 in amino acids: CASGQSRHGTDTQYF. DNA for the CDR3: TGTGCTAGTGGTCAAAGTCGACACGGCACAGATACGCAGTATTTT.

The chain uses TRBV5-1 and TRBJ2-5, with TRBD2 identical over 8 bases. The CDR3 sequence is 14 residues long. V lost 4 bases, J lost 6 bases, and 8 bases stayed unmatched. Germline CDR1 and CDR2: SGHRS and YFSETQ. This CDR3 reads CASSLTGGMKTQYF. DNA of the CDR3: TGCGCCAGCAGCCTTACGGGGGGGATGAAGACCCAGTACTTC.

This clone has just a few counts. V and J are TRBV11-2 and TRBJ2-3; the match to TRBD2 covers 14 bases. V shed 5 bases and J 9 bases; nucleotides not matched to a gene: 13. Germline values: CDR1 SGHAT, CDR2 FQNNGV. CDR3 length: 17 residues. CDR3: CASSGQRLAGGRGTQYF. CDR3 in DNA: TGTGCCAGCAGCGGACAGCGACTAGCGGGGGGGCGAGGCACGCAGTATTTT.

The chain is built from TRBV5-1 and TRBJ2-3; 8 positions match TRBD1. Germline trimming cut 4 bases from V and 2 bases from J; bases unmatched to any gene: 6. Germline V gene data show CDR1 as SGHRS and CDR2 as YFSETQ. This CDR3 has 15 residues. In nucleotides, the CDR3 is TGCGCCAGCAGCGCCAGGGGGCGTAACACAGATACGCAGTATTTT. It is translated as CASSARGRNTDTQYF.

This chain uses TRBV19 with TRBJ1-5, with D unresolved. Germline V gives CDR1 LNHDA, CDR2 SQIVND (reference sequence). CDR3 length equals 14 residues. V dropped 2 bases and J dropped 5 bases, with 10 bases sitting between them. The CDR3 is CASSISQRDQPQHF. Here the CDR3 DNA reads TGTGCCAGTAGTATATCCCAGCGAGATCAGCCCCAGCATTTT. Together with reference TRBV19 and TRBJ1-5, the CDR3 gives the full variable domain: DGGITQSPKYLFRKEGQNVTLSCEQNLNHDAMYWYRQDPGQGLRLIYYSQIVNDFQKGDIAEGYSVSREKKESFPLTVTSAQKNPTAFYLCASSISQRDQPQHFGDGTRLSIL.

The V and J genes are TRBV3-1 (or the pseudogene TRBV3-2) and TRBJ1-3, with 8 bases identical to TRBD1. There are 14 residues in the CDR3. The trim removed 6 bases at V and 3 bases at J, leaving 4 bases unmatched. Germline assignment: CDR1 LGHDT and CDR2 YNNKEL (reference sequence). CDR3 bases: TGTGCCAGCAGGGCAGGGGGCGGTGGAAACACCATATATTTT. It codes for CASRAGGGGNTIYF.

CDR3 protein: CASSRASGSTETQYF. The CDR3 DNA is TGTGCCAGTAGTAGAGCTAGCGGGTCGACAGAGACCCAGTACTTC. V usage is TRBV19 and J usage is TRBJ2-5; 8 bases match TRBD2. The CDR3 contains 15 residues. V lost 4 bases, J lost 4 bases, and 8 bases stayed unmatched. Germline CDR1 LNHDA, CDR2 SQIVND (reference sequence).

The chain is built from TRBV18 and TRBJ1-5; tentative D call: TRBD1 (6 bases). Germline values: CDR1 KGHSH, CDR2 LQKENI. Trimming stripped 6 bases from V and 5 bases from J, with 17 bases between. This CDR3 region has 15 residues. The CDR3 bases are TGTGCCAGCTCCCAAAACCGGGGGGCAGATCAGCCCCAGCATTTT. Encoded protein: CASSQNRGADQPQHF.

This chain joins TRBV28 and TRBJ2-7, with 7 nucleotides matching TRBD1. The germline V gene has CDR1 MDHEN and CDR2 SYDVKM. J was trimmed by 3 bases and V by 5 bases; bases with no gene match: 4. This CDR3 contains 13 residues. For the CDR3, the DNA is TGTGCCAGCAGTGTGGGGACAGACTACGAGCAGTACGTC. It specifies CASSVGTDYEQYV.

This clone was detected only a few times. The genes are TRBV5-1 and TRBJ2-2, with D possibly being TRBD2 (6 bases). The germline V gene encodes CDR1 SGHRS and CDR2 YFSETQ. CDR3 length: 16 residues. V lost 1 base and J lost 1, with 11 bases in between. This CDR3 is CASSLSSGLNTGELFF. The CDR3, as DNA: TGCGCCAGCAGCTTGTCAAGCGGGCTGAACACCGGGGAGCTGTTTTTT.

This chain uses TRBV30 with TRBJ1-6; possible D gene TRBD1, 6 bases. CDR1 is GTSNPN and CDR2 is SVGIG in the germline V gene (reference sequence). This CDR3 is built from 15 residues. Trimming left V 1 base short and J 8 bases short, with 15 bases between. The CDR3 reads CAWSGRDNLYSPLHF. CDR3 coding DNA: TGTGCCTGGAGTGGCAGGGACAACCTGTATTCACCCCTCCACTTT.